This is a list of T cell receptor beta chains from one sample in a study of vaccination and CD4 T cells after COVID-19. TCRdb itself ran the PCR reads through MiXCR, one entry per CDR3 protein. This repertoire shows under 15,000 distinct CDR3 sequences, approximately 74% found once; its top ten account for 30% to 40%. Their antigens are not known. The sample comprised CD4+ T cells from blood, cultured in vitro. The source of these receptors is a human donor who had recovered from COVID-19. The conserved cysteine and the conserved F or W are not part of the CDR3 here.

j_call v_call cdr3_aa
TRBJ2-5 TRBV28 ASVFGTPGLGQETQY
TRBJ1-5 TRBV7-9 ATAQAGGGYSNQPQH
TRBJ1-1 TRBV27 ASRGPERIEAF
TRBJ1-2 TRBV7-8 ASSLVGQGDYGYT
TRBJ2-3 TRBV29-1 SVERLADRTDTQY
TRBJ2-1 TRBV6-1 ASKADRRHNEQF
TRBJ1-2 TRBV7-2 ASSLAVGLGYGYT
TRBJ1-4 TRBV28 ASSRQGAPNEKLF
TRBJ2-3 TRBV7-6 ASSLASTHTDTQY
TRBJ1-2 TRBV7-2 ASSFGQTNYGYT
TRBJ2-2 TRBV6-5 ASSYSWTVTTGELF
TRBJ1-2 TRBV6-2/TRBV6-3 ASKSTSYGYT
TRBJ2-1 TRBV6-5 ASSYSGLAGEL